The 15 T cell receptor beta chains below all came from one sample that was sequenced in a study of T-cell memory formation after mild COVID-19. TCRdb re-analysed the 5' RACE reads in MiXCR, keeping a single row per CDR3 protein. The sample holds roughly 190,000 distinct CDR3 sequences, around 30% seen once. Sequencing was carried out using PBMCs or a T cell subset sorted from them (not recorded which). Every receptor here comes from an adult woman who had mild COVID-19 (a few samples of this study predate the infection). Cell type and time point are not known.

This rearrangement joins TRBV3-1 to TRBJ2-5; 11 positions match TRBD2. The CDR3 spans 17 residues. Trimming at V came to 1 base and at J to 2 bases, leaving 6 bases not matched to a gene. Germline loops: CDR1 LGHDT, CDR2 YNNKEL (reference sequence). In nucleotides, the CDR3 is TGTGCCAGCAGCCAAGGTTTCGGGACTAGCGGACAAGAGACCCAGTACTTC. Translating it yields CASSQGFGTSGQETQYF.

The V call is TRBV7-9, the J call TRBJ2-7; possible D gene TRBD2, 5 bases. The germline gives CDR1 SEHNR, CDR2 FQNEAQ (reference sequence). CDR3 length: 13 residues. V lost 8 bases, J lost 0 bases, and 11 bases lay in between. This CDR3 is CASLAGDSYEQYF. Here the CDR3 DNA reads TGTGCCAGCCTTGCCGGGGACTCCTACGAGCAGTACTTC. Variable domain in full (rest from reference TRBV7-9 and TRBJ2-7): DTGVSQNPRHKITKRGQNVTFRCDPISEHNRLYWYRQTLGQGPEFLTYFQNEAQLEKSRLLSDRFSAERPKGSFSTLEIQRTEQGDSAMYLCASLAGDSYEQYFGPGTRLTVT.

The rearrangement links TRBV12-3 or TRBV12-4 to TRBJ1-2, with D hard to call. This CDR3 spans 10 amino acids. The V gene lost 1 base and the J gene lost 8 bases, with 2 bases spanning the gap. CDR3 sequence: CASSLGGYTF. CDR3 coding DNA: TGTGCCAGCAGTTTAGGCGGCTACACCTTC.

This chain joins TRBV30 and TRBJ2-2; D perhaps matches TRBD1 (5 bases). Germline V gives CDR1 GTSNPN, CDR2 SVGIG (reference sequence). The CDR3 runs 15 residues. Trimming took off 0 bases at V and 0 bases at J, with 8 bases between the two ends. This CDR3 is CAWSVRTTNTGELFF. The CDR3 DNA is TGTGCCTGGAGTGTAAGGACAACGAACACCGGGGAGCTGTTTTTT.

This clonotype showed up just a few times. The rearrangement joins TRBV7-3 to TRBJ2-1, with TRBD2 matching 11 bases. Germline V gene sequence: CDR1 SGHTA, CDR2 FQGTGA. V was pared by 4 bases and J by 8 bases, with 7 bases of the junction left unmatched. CDR3 length equals 15 residues. For the CDR3, the DNA is TGTGCCAGCAGCTACCTTAGCGGGGGGGCGGATGAGCAGTTCTTC. Its translation: CASSYLSGGADEQFF.

This clonotype was seen a few times. This sequence joins TRBV18 and TRBJ2-4; 7 bases match TRBD1. This CDR3 has 15 residues. CDR1 and CDR2 (germline): KGHSH, LQKENI. The V gene end was trimmed by 5 bases and the J gene end by 8 bases; junction bases not matched to a gene: 12. The CDR3 coding sequence is TGTGCCAGCTCATCTATTCCGGGACAGATGTACATTCAGTACTTC. This codes for CASSSIPGQMYIQYF.

The gene calls are TRBV6-2 or TRBV6-3 and TRBJ2-7; 7 positions match TRBD2. V lost 9 bases, J lost 0 bases, and 8 bases stayed unmatched. This CDR3 is 14 amino acids long. Germline V gene data show CDR1 as MNHEY and CDR2 as SVGEGT. The CDR3 spells CASLSGGRSYEQYF. The CDR3, as DNA: TGTGCCAGTTTGTCGGGGGGACGCTCCTACGAGCAGTACTTC.

This clonotype was observed a few times. This chain uses TRBV5-5 with TRBJ1-4, with D unresolved. In germline, CDR1 is SGHKS, CDR2 YYEKEE (reference sequence). Trimming cost V 4 bases and J 6 bases, with 13 bases left between them. The length of the CDR3 is 14 residues. CDR3 residues: CASSAAGNYEKLFF. CDR3 DNA sequence: TGTGCCAGCAGCGCGGCGGGGAATTATGAAAAACTGTTTTTT.

The V gene is TRBV15, the J gene TRBJ1-6; no definite D call. Germline V lookup: CDR1 LNHNV, CDR2 YYDKDF (reference sequence). Trimming stripped 5 bases from V and 8 bases from J, with 13 bases between. This CDR3 has 14 amino acids. CDR3 nucleotide sequence: TGTGCCACCAGCCAATCGGCCCCGGATTCACCCCTCCACTTT. This translates into CATSQSAPDSPLHF. Variable domain in full (rest from reference TRBV15 and TRBJ1-6): DAMVIQNPRYQVTQFGKPVTLSCSQTLNHNVMYWYQQKSSQAPKLLFHYYDKDFNNEADTPDNFQSRRPNTSFCFLDIRSPGLGDTAMYLCATSQSAPDSPLHFGNGTRLTVT.

This clonotype appeared a few times. The rearrangement links TRBV6-5 to TRBJ2-7; 7 bases are shared with TRBD2. Germline V CDR1 and CDR2: MNHEY, SVGAGI. The CDR3 spans 14 residues. The V and J ends lost 0 bases and 2 bases, in that order; junction bases with no gene match: 1. Written as DNA, the CDR3 is TGTGCCAGCAGTTACTCCCGGGGGGCCTACGAGCAGTACTTC. The encoded protein is CASSYSRGAYEQYF.

The sample holds a few counts of this clonotype. The V gene is TRBV7-9, the J gene TRBJ1-1; no firm D call. The CDR3 contains 14 residues. V gave up 5 bases and J gave up 1 base, with 11 bases separating them. Germline V gene lookup returns CDR1 SEHNR and CDR2 FQNEAQ (reference sequence). The CDR3 DNA is TGTGCCAGCAGCCCCGCTGACCAGAACACTGAAGCTTTCTTT. It is translated as CASSPADQNTEAFF.

Comment on this clonotype: A much more abundant neighbour one base away suggests this may be a read error. The V call is TRBV12-3 or TRBV12-4, the J call TRBJ1-1, with a weak D call TRBD1 (6 bases). Deletions cut 3 bases from V and 1 base from J, with 9 bases between. The CDR3 is made up of 14 amino acids. The CDR3 is CASSFRTANTEAFF. CDR3 sequence (DNA): TGTGCCAGCAGTTTCCGGACAGCGAACACTGAAGCTTTCTTT.

The V gene is TRBV12-3 or TRBV12-4, the J gene TRBJ2-1; D remains ambiguous. The CDR3 spans 13 residues. With 5 bases removed from V and 4 bases from J, the gap between germline ends came to 9 bases. Here the CDR3 DNA reads TGTGCCAGCAGTCGACTGCTTTACAATGAGCAGTTCTTC. Its translation is CASSRLLYNEQFF.

The table lists this clonotype with a few counts. The chain carries TRBV3-1 and TRBJ2-2; tentatively, D is TRBD2 (6 bases). Trimming cost V 4 bases and J 1 base, with 10 bases left between them. The CDR3 extends over 15 amino acids. The germline CDR1 and CDR2 sequences are LGHDT and YNNKEL (reference sequence). As DNA, the CDR3 is TGTGCCAGCAGCCCTGGGACTTTGAACACCGGGGAGCTGTTTTTT. It is translated as CASSPGTLNTGELFF.

This clonotype has a handful of counts. The V and J genes are TRBV7-6 and TRBJ2-1, with 8 bases identical to TRBD1. The length of the CDR3 is 17 residues. V trimming: 8 bases; J trimming: 7 bases; junction bases outside the gene matches: 19. Germline lookup yields CDR1 SGHVS and CDR2 FNYEAQ. CDR3 DNA sequence: TGTGCCAGCGGCACCACATTCCGACCAGGGGGCTGGAATGAGCAGTTCTTC. Translated, it gives CASGTTFRPGGWNEQFF.